A single sample gave rise to the 17 T cell receptor beta chains below, sequenced in a study of spatial heterogeneity in lung cancer. TCRdb redid the calling of the 5' RACE reads with MiXCR, one entry per CDR3 protein. Altogether approximately 6,800 distinct CDR3 sequences are present, around an eighth being singletons, with the ten largest covering roughly 9.8%. Antigens of these TCRs are unknown. The sample's time point: sample taken at primary tumor resection. Whole-study results and caveats: Tumor mutation count correlated with how many alpha and beta TCRs expanded intratumorally.

The sample in question was lung tumor tissue, obtained at surgery. Source of these receptors: a male donor with early-stage non-small cell lung cancer.

This clonotype is termed medium-sized. This beta chain appears as a stray read in a library generated for alpha chains; its size is not informative. The chain links TRBV10-3 to TRBJ1-3; no firm D call. Looked up from germline, CDR1 is ENHRY and CDR2 is SYGVKD. This CDR3 contains 12 residues. Between the trimmed V and J ends, which lost 10 bases and 3 bases, there was a span of 10 bases. The CDR3 region is CATQSDGNTIYF. CDR3 nucleotides: TGTGCCACGCAGTCGGATGGAAACACCATATATTTT.

This clonotype came up many times. Found in a library prepared for alpha chains, this beta chain is an off-target read, and its abundance has little meaning. The chain combines TRBV6-2 or TRBV6-3 with TRBJ2-7; D is perhaps TRBD1 (5 bases). The CDR3 runs to 15 residues. Germline CDR1 is MNHEY and CDR2 is SVGEGT. With 2 bases removed from V and 4 bases from J, the gap between germline ends came to 15 bases. The CDR3 loop is CASSYPQVGHYEQYF. CDR3 DNA sequence: TGTGCCAGCAGTTACCCCCAAGTCGGACATTACGAGCAGTACTTC.

In this sample, this clonotype is large. This beta chain slipped into a library made for alpha chains as a stray read, so its size is not meaningful. V gene TRBV20-1 combines with J gene TRBJ1-5, with D possibly being TRBD1 (6 bases). This CDR3 region has 13 residues. The V end lost 3 bases, the J end lost 1 base, and 7 bases lay between the germline ends. Germline-derived CDR1 and CDR2 are DFQATT and SNEGSKA (reference sequence). CDR3 in DNA: TGCAGTGCTAGTACAGGGAGCAATCAGCCCCAGCATTTT. Its translation: CSASTGSNQPQHF.

This clonotype is judged medium-sized. This beta chain slipped into a library made for alpha chains as a stray read, so its size is not meaningful. The chain has TRBV20-1 and TRBJ2-1, with D perhaps TRBD1 or TRBD2 (5 bases each). The CDR3 loop spans 12 amino acids. V lost 7 bases, J lost 4 bases, and 11 bases lay in between. In germline, CDR1 is DFQATT, CDR2 SNEGSKA (reference sequence). CDR3 sequence reads: CSVGERYNEQFF. In nucleotides, the CDR3 is TGCAGTGTGGGGGAGAGATACAATGAGCAGTTCTTC.

This clonotype is judged medium-sized. This beta chain lies outside the target of a library built for alpha chains; its clone size means little. This chain connects TRBV29-1 to TRBJ1-1, with D unclear. This CDR3 is 10 amino acids long. V lost 7 bases to trimming and J lost 4 bases, with 7 bases between them. Germline V gene data show CDR1 as SQVTM and CDR2 as ANQGSEA. The CDR3 loop reads CSAFPTEAFF. In DNA form, the CDR3 reads TGCAGCGCCTTCCCCACTGAAGCTTTCTTT.

This clonotype was recorded many times. Because this beta chain is a stray read in a library intended to capture alpha chains, its abundance should not be given much weight. This rearrangement joins TRBV5-1 to TRBJ1-1; D is unresolved. CDR1 is SGHRS, CDR2 YFSETQ, per germline. The CDR3 loop spans 14 amino acids. V lost 6 bases to trimming and J lost 5 bases, with 17 bases between them. The CDR3 sequence: CASTISGLRTEAFF. The DNA for the CDR3 is TGCGCCAGCACGATCAGTGGGTTAAGGACTGAAGCTTTCTTT.

This clonotype occurred many times. This beta chain is an unintended read in a library built for alpha chains; its size means little. The chain combines TRBV18 with TRBJ1-1, with D hard to call. The CDR3 is 14 residues long. Trimming shortened V by 4 bases and J by 2 bases, and 11 bases separated the two germline ends. Germline V gives CDR1 KGHSH, CDR2 LQKENI. This CDR3 is CASSLQGVNTEAFF. The CDR3 nucleotides read TGTGCCAGCTCACTACAAGGCGTTAACACTGAAGCTTTCTTT.

In this sample, this clonotype turned up a few times. The library was designed around alpha chains, so this beta chain is a stray read whose abundance carries little weight. This chain uses TRBV25-1 with TRBJ2-7, with D possibly being TRBD1 (6 bases). Trimming left V 3 bases short and J 4 bases short, with 7 bases between. Looked up from germline, CDR1 is MGHDK and CDR2 is SYGVNS. The CDR3 extends over 12 amino acids. The CDR3 sequence: CASSDRGYEQYF. DNA for the CDR3: TGTGCCAGCAGTGATAGGGGGTACGAGCAGTACTTC.

This clonotype is medium-sized in the sample. Since it is a stray read in a library aimed at alpha chains, this beta chain has a size that is not meaningful. The chain couples TRBV4-2 to TRBJ1-2; 7 bases are a match to TRBD1. CDR3 length equals 19 residues. Germline CDR1 and CDR2: LGHNA and YNFKEQ. With 0 bases clipped from V and 0 bases from J, the junction kept 13 bases outside the gene matches. Written as DNA, the CDR3 is TGTGCCAGCAGCCAAGATGGACCGGGACAGTTCGCCACTAACTATGGCTACACCTTC. Its protein product is CASSQDGPGQFATNYGYTF.

Concerning this clonotype: Found in a library prepared for alpha chains, this beta chain is an off-target read, and its abundance has little meaning. The chain has TRBV27 and TRBJ2-3; the D gene is possibly TRBD1 (6 bases). CDR3 length equals 14 residues. With 7 bases removed from V and 8 bases from J, the gap between germline ends came to 19 bases. Germline V gene data show CDR1 as MNHEY and CDR2 as SMNVEV (reference sequence). The CDR3 DNA is TGTGCCAGCAAGTCAGGGGAAGGGCCAGCTACGCAGTATTTT. Protein sequence: CASKSGEGPATQYF.

By sample share, this clonotype is medium-sized. This beta chain slipped into a library made for alpha chains as a stray read, so its size is not meaningful. The V and J genes are TRBV20-1 and TRBJ1-2, with 9 bases matching TRBD1. The CDR3 consists of 15 residues. After removal of 3 bases from V and 0 bases from J, the junction contained 5 bases not matched to a gene. In germline, CDR1 is DFQATT, CDR2 SNEGSKA (reference sequence). The CDR3: CSASRGTGTNYGYTF. The CDR3 DNA follows: TGCAGTGCTAGTCGCGGGACAGGGACTAACTATGGCTACACCTTC.

This clonotype was detected only a few times. Given a much more abundant clone one base away, this may be a read error. Since no conserved phenylalanine or tryptophan closes the CDR3, a read error is the likely cause. This beta chain represents an off-target read in a library built for alpha chains; its size is of limited meaning. The V call is TRBV6-5, the J call TRBJ2-1, with TRBD2 matching 11 bases. The CDR3 sequence is 17 residues long. CDR1 MNHEY and CDR2 SVGAGI come from the germline V gene. J lost 2 bases, V lost 2 bases, and 5 bases had no gene match. The CDR3 loop reads CASSYQGTSGPYNEQFS. In DNA, the CDR3 is TGTGCCAGCAGTTACCAAGGGACTAGCGGACCCTACAATGAGCAGTTCTCC.

This clonotype ranks as medium-sized. This beta chain is a stray sequence in a library constructed for alpha chains; its clone size is not meaningful. The chain carries TRBV12-3 or TRBV12-4 and TRBJ2-1; 9 nucleotides align to TRBD2. The CDR3 spans 14 residues. V was clipped by 1 base and J by 7 bases; unmatched bases: 2. The CDR3 DNA reads TGTGCCAGCAGTTTAGGGAGCGGGAGGAATGAGCAGTTCTTC. Translation gives CASSLGSGRNEQFF.

In its sample, this clonotype ranks as medium-sized. This beta chain was picked up by a library intended for alpha chains and is off target, so its count carries little meaning. The chain combines TRBV5-4 with TRBJ1-4; 7 bases are a match to TRBD1. Germline trimming cut 4 bases from V and 7 bases from J; bases unmatched to any gene: 7. The CDR3 is made up of 14 amino acids. The germline V gene has CDR1 SGHNT and CDR2 YYREEE (reference sequence). The CDR3 loop is CASSVQGNREKLFF. The CDR3 region has the DNA TGTGCCAGCAGCGTACAGGGGAATCGTGAAAAACTGTTTTTT.

The table lists this clonotype with a few counts. Little can be read into the size of this beta chain, an off-target read in a library designed for alpha chains. The chain couples TRBV9 to TRBJ1-6, with D possibly being TRBD1 (6 bases). Germline lookup yields CDR1 SGDLS and CDR2 YYNGEE. The CDR3 is 14 residues long. The V end lost 2 bases, the J end lost 5 bases, and 8 bases lay between the germline ends. CDR3 nucleotides: TGTGCCAGCAGCGTCAGGGGTGATAATTCACCCCTCCACTTT. It encodes CASSVRGDNSPLHF.

There are many counts of this clonotype. This beta chain is a stray read from a library made for alpha chains; its abundance is not meaningful. This chain connects TRBV29-1 to TRBJ1-2; tentatively, D is TRBD1 (6 bases). Germline V gene data show CDR1 as SQVTM and CDR2 as ANQGSEA. This CDR3 region has 15 residues. V dropped 0 bases and J dropped 6 bases, with 17 bases sitting between them. CDR3 coding DNA: TGCAGCGTTGAAGATCTTGTACAGGGTGGTCATGGCTACACCTTC. As protein: CSVEDLVQGGHGYTF.

This clonotype has a count of ten or more. As an off-target read in a library built for alpha chains, this beta chain has a frequency of little significance. This chain joins TRBV7-9 and TRBJ1-1; D is possibly TRBD1 (5 bases). This CDR3 region has 13 residues. The V end lost 5 bases, the J end lost 6 bases, and 13 bases lay between the germline ends. From germline, CDR1 is SEHNR and CDR2 FQNEAQ (reference sequence). In DNA form, the CDR3 reads TGTGCCAGCAGCCCCACGGAGGGGCCTGAAGCTTTCTTT. The encoded protein is CASSPTEGPEAFF.